Shown below are 30 T cell receptor beta chains from a single sample sequenced in a study of OX40 agonist ivuxolimab in advanced cancers. The table came from immunoSEQ multiplex PCR; TCRdb's copy has only in-frame clones and leaves some out. The sample has about 88,000 clones, about 85% seen once; the top ten hold 0.2% to 0.25%. Sequencing used CD4+ or CD8+ T cells sorted from blood, obtained in a trial of the OX40 agonist ivuxolimab. The receptors derive from an adult with an advanced solid tumor such as melanoma, head and neck, liver or kidney cancer.

This chain joins TRBV7-2 and TRBJ2-5; possible D gene TRBD1, 5 bases. CDR1 is SGHTA, CDR2 FQGNSA, per germline. The CDR3 is made up of 14 amino acids. The V and J ends lost 5 bases and 6 bases respectively, with 16 bases between them. The CDR3: CASSPGAGRQTQYF. The CDR3 nucleotides read TGTGCCAGCAGCCCAGGCGCAGGGCGACAGACCCAGTACTTC.

The chain employs TRBV7-8 and TRBJ1-1; no definite D call. Germline assignment: CDR1 SGHVS and CDR2 FQNEAQ. The V and J ends lost 0 bases and 3 bases respectively, with 5 bases between them. This CDR3 comprises 13 residues. The CDR3 nucleotides are TGTGCCAGCAGCTTAGCAGGGCACACTGAAGCTTTCTTT. This gives the protein CASSLAGHTEAFF. Full variable domain (remainder filled in from reference TRBV7-8 and TRBJ1-1): GAGVSQSPRYKVAKRGQDVALRCDPISGHVSLFWYQQALGQGPEFLTYFQNEAQLDKSGLPSDRFFAERPEGSVSTLKIQRTQQEDSAVYLCASSLAGHTEAFFGQGTRLTVV.

V is TRBV5-1 and J is TRBJ2-5; 9 bases fit TRBD1. The junction had 6 bases not matched to a gene; V was cut back by 7 bases and J by 5 bases. Germline V gene lookup returns CDR1 SGHRS and CDR2 YFSETQ. This CDR3 contains 13 residues. CDR3: CASGPGTGETQYF. CDR3 sequence (DNA): TGCGCCAGCGGACCCGGGACAGGGGAGACCCAGTACTTC.

The chain couples TRBV11-2 to TRBJ2-1; D is unresolved. Per germline, CDR1 SGHAT and CDR2 FQNNGV. Deletions cut 5 bases from V and 7 bases from J, with 6 bases between. The CDR3 covers 11 residues. The CDR3 nucleotides read TGTGCCAGCAGCACCGTAAATGAGCAGTTCTTC. It yields the protein CASSTVNEQFF.

This rearrangement joins TRBV5-1 to TRBJ2-5; 7 bases fit TRBD1. Per the germline V gene, CDR1 is SGHRS and CDR2 is YFSETQ. The CDR3 length is 14 residues. Germline trimming cut 0 bases from V and 9 bases from J; bases unmatched to any gene: 8. CDR3 sequence: CASSLGDRAGAQYF. The CDR3 region has the DNA TGCGCCAGCAGCTTGGGGGACAGAGCTGGGGCCCAGTACTTC.

CDR3 region: CASKDANTGELFF. The CDR3 nucleotides are TGTGCCAGCAAAGACGCGAACACCGGGGAGCTGTTTTTT. J is TRBJ2-2 and V is TRBV19; D unclear. The CDR3 length is 13 residues. Germline loops: CDR1 LNHDA, CDR2 SQIVND (reference sequence). Trimming shortened V by 9 bases and J by 0 bases, and 8 bases separated the two germline ends.

This clone has a single count. This chain links TRBV25-1 with TRBJ2-5; D ambiguous. The CDR3 spans 14 residues. The V end was cut by 3 bases, the J end by 2 bases, with 10 bases between. Germline V gene data show CDR1 as MGHDK and CDR2 as SYGVNS. CDR3 nucleotides: TGTGCCAGCAGTGAGCAAGAAGCACAAGAGACCCAGTACTTC. Its protein product is CASSEQEAQETQYF.

V gene TRBV7-2 combines with J gene TRBJ1-3; D not certain. From germline, CDR1 is SGHTA and CDR2 FQGNSA. The CDR3 spans 14 residues. Trimming stripped 2 bases from V and 0 bases from J, with 5 bases between. The CDR3 nucleotides are TGTGCCAGCAGCTTAATGCGCTCTGGAAACACCATATATTTT. Residues: CASSLMRSGNTIYF.

The V call is TRBV6-5, the J call TRBJ1-6, with TRBD1 as a possible D gene (5 bases). V was cut by 5 bases and J by 6 bases, with 14 bases left in between. Germline assignment: CDR1 MNHEY and CDR2 SVGAGI. The CDR3 consists of 15 residues. CDR3 residues: CASSPRQYFNSPLHF. DNA for the CDR3: TGTGCCAGCAGTCCCCGACAGTATTTTAATTCACCCCTCCACTTT.

The genes are TRBV10-3 and TRBJ1-2, with 7 bases matching TRBD1. Germline lookup yields CDR1 ENHRY and CDR2 SYGVKD. The CDR3 sequence is 15 residues long. J gave up 4 bases and V 3 bases, and 8 bases lay outside the gene matches. CDR3 amino acids: CAISDPRTGGYGYTF. The CDR3 nucleotides read TGTGCCATCAGTGATCCCCGGACAGGCGGCTATGGCTACACCTTC.

This clone was found a few times. This sequence joins TRBV19 and TRBJ1-1; 7 nucleotides agree with TRBD1. The CDR3 has 15 residues. From germline, CDR1 is LNHDA and CDR2 SQIVND (reference sequence). The junction had 6 bases not matched to a gene; V was cut back by 0 bases and J by 5 bases. CDR3 DNA sequence: TGTGCCAGTAGTATAGATAGTGGGGGACAGACTGAAGCTTTCTTT. It yields the protein CASSIDSGGQTEAFF. Full variable domain (remainder filled in from reference TRBV19 and TRBJ1-1): DGGITQSPKYLFRKEGQNVTLSCEQNLNHDAMYWYRQDPGQGLRLIYYSQIVNDFQKGDIAEGYSVSREKKESFPLTVTSAQKNPTAFYLCASSIDSGGQTEAFFGQGTRLTVV.

J is TRBJ2-2 and V is TRBV18, with 7 bases identical to TRBD1. V gave up 3 bases and J gave up 6 bases; unmatched junction bases: 13. Germline CDR1 KGHSH, CDR2 LQKENI. The CDR3 extends over 17 amino acids. DNA for the CDR3: TGTGCCAGCTCACCCTCGCCCGGACAGGTCGGAGCCGGGGAGCTGTTTTTT. It specifies CASSPSPGQVGAGELFF.

The chain recombines TRBV18 with TRBJ2-1; 8 bases are a match to TRBD1. This CDR3 is built from 15 residues. V trimming: 3 bases; J trimming: 10 bases; junction bases outside the gene matches: 11. CDR1 and CDR2 (germline): KGHSH, LQKENI. CDR3 protein: CASSPSQQGVGEQFF. CDR3 bases: TGTGCCAGCTCACCGTCGCAACAGGGGGTGGGGGAGCAGTTCTTC.

CDR3: CASSLDPSGELFF. CDR3 in DNA: TGCGCCAGCAGCTTGGACCCCTCCGGGGAGCTGTTTTTT. The V gene is TRBV5-1, the J gene TRBJ2-2; D is undetermined. Germline V lookup: CDR1 SGHRS, CDR2 YFSETQ. The V and J ends lost 0 bases and 6 bases respectively, with 6 bases between them. The CDR3 runs to 13 residues.

The chain has TRBV18 and TRBJ1-3, with D perhaps TRBD1 (6 bases). This CDR3 is built from 14 residues. CDR1 and CDR2 from the germline V gene are KGHSH and LQKENI. V lost 1 base and J lost 6, with 10 bases in between. The CDR3 coding sequence is TGTGCCAGCTCACCACTCTCAGGGGAAAACACCATATATTTT. It codes for CASSPLSGENTIYF.

This clone was observed a few times. The rearrangement links TRBV6-5 to TRBJ1-6; TRBD1 matches 7 bases. The CDR3 totals 15 residues. Germline V CDR1 and CDR2: MNHEY, SVGAGI. The J segment lost 9 bases and the V segment lost 5 bases, leaving 10 bases of the junction unmatched. The CDR3 DNA follows: TGTGCCAGCAGTCCCCGGAACAGGGGTTCTTCACCCCTCCACTTT. Translating gives CASSPRNRGSSPLHF.

The rearrangement uses TRBV18 and TRBJ2-7; 8 bases line up with TRBD1. CDR3 length equals 13 residues. V lost 3 bases, J lost 6 bases, and 4 bases stayed unmatched. CDR1 and CDR2 (germline): KGHSH, LQKENI. The CDR3 DNA follows: TGTGCCAGCTCACCCGCGACAGGGGCCGAGCAGTACTTC. Its protein is CASSPATGAEQYF.

The gene calls are TRBV19 and TRBJ2-7; D is unclear. The germline V gene encodes CDR1 LNHDA and CDR2 SQIVND (reference sequence). Trimming took 3 bases from V and 2 from J, leaving 11 bases between them. The length of the CDR3 is 14 residues. CDR3 nucleotide sequence: TGTGCCAGTAGTATTTCTAGAGTCGCCTACGAGCAGTACTTC. This translates into CASSISRVAYEQYF.

This clone appeared once. The rearrangement joins TRBV5-1 to TRBJ2-2, with a weak D call TRBD1 (6 bases). CDR3 length: 14 amino acids. Trimming pared 1 base from V and 6 bases from J, leaving 10 bases between. CDR1 is SGHRS and CDR2 is YFSETQ in the germline V gene. The CDR3 bases are TGCGCCAGCAGCTTGCAGGGGCTACCCGGGGAGCTGTTTTTT. Translation gives CASSLQGLPGELFF. The variable domain in full, completed from reference TRBV5-1 and TRBJ2-2, reads KAGVTQTPRYLIKTRGQQVTLSCSPISGHRSVSWYQQTPGQGLQFLFEYFSETQRNKGNFPGRFSGRQFSNSRSEMNVSTLELGDSALYLCASSLQGLPGELFFGEGSRLTVL.

The sample holds a few counts of this clone. Additional DNA sequences in this sample encode the identical CDR3. The rearrangement uses TRBV10-3 and TRBJ1-4, with D possibly TRBD1 on 6 matching bases. CDR3 size: 16 residues. Germline V gene data show CDR1 as ENHRY and CDR2 as SYGVKD. V was pared by 3 bases and J by 10 bases, with 21 bases between. The DNA of the CDR3 is TGTGCCATCAGTGATTCGGTGGCCAGGGGCGAGGGAAAACTGTTTTTT. This codes for CAISDSVARGEGKLFF.

This clone has just a few counts. V and J are TRBV28 and TRBJ2-7; D is uncertain. Germline V CDR1 and CDR2: MDHEN, SYDVKM. The CDR3 contains 14 residues. V shed 7 bases and J shed 0 bases, with 13 bases lying between them. In DNA, the CDR3 is TGTGCCAGCACGCTGGCGGATCCCTCCTACGAGCAGTACTTC. Translation gives CASTLADPSYEQYF.

The chain has TRBV11-2 and TRBJ2-7; D possibly matches TRBD1 or TRBD2 (5 bases each). This CDR3 spans 14 amino acids. The germline gives CDR1 SGHAT, CDR2 FQNNGV. Trimming stripped 0 bases from V and 2 bases from J, with 8 bases between. CDR3 nucleotides: TGTGCCAGCAGCTTAGAGAGGGGCCCCTACGAGCAGTACGTC. This sequence encodes CASSLERGPYEQYV.

This clone showed up just once. The chain employs TRBV30 and TRBJ2-7, with a weak D call TRBD1 (6 bases). This CDR3 region has 14 residues. V was cut by 4 bases and J by 3 bases, with 16 bases left in between. CDR1 and CDR2 from the germline V gene are GTSNPN and SVGIG (reference sequence). CDR3: CAWNDLGGVYEQYF. In DNA form, the CDR3 reads TGTGCCTGGAACGACCTAGGGGGAGTCTACGAGCAGTACTTC.

The chain joins TRBV14 to TRBJ2-2; D unresolved. Germline-derived CDR1 and CDR2 are SGHDN and FVKESK. This CDR3 is built from 12 residues. V lost 2 bases and J 5 bases, leaving 3 bases between the germline ends. The DNA of the CDR3 is TGTGCCAGCAGCCAATCGACCGGGGAGCTGTTTTTT. This codes for CASSQSTGELFF.

This rearrangement joins TRBV15 to TRBJ1-4; 9 bases align to TRBD1. This CDR3 is 14 amino acids long. V trimming: 7 bases; J trimming: 8 bases; junction bases outside the gene matches: 8. Germline V gene sequence: CDR1 LNHNV, CDR2 YYDKDF (reference sequence). The CDR3 nucleotides read TGTGCCACCAACCGGGACAGGGATTGGGAAAAACTGTTTTTT. Translating gives CATNRDRDWEKLFF.

This chain joins TRBV9 and TRBJ1-3, with 7 bases identical to TRBD1. Unmatched junction bases numbered 8, after V lost 0 bases and J lost 8 bases. This CDR3 spans 15 amino acids. The germline CDR1 and CDR2 sequences are SGDLS and YYNGEE. CDR3 coding DNA: TGTGCCAGCAGCGTAGATTCCGGGACAGTCCACACCATATATTTT. This codes for CASSVDSGTVHTIYF.

This clone was observed many times. The V call is TRBV5-6, the J call TRBJ1-1, with a possible D match to TRBD1 (6 bases). CDR1 and CDR2 from the germline V gene are SGHDT and YYEEEE. CDR3 size: 14 residues. V was trimmed by 4 bases and J by 1 base, leaving 11 bases between them. CDR3 in amino acids: CASSNTGRNTEAFF. The DNA of the CDR3 is TGTGCCAGCAGCAATACAGGGAGGAACACTGAAGCTTTCTTT.

The V call is TRBV27, the J call TRBJ2-2, with 7 bases identical to TRBD2. This CDR3 is 19 amino acids long. Trimming took 4 bases from V and 1 from J; bases not matched to a gene: 15. CDR1 MNHEY and CDR2 SMNVEV come from the germline V gene (reference sequence). The CDR3 loop reads CASSSRTGLAEKNTGELFF. CDR3 coding DNA: TGTGCCAGCAGTTCCCGAACCGGGCTAGCGGAGAAGAACACCGGGGAGCTGTTTTTT.

The V gene is TRBV9, the J gene TRBJ2-5; unclear D gene. CDR3 length: 14 residues. Germline CDR1 SGDLS, CDR2 YYNGEE. The V end lost 2 bases, the J end lost 2 bases, and 10 bases lay between the germline ends. For the CDR3, the DNA is TGTGCCAGCAGCGTCGCCCCTAGGCAAGAGACCCAGTACTTC. Translated: CASSVAPRQETQYF.

The chain combines TRBV5-1 with TRBJ2-7, with a possible D match to TRBD1 (6 bases). Germline loops: CDR1 SGHRS, CDR2 YFSETQ. The CDR3 runs 11 residues. V was cut by 10 bases and J by 4 bases, with 12 bases left in between. The DNA for the CDR3 is TGCGCCGACCGGGACACTTACGAGCAGTACGTC. As protein: CADRDTYEQYV.